Below are 16 T cell receptor beta chains sequenced from a single sample in a study of regulatory T cells in long-lasting Graves disease. As for time point: newly diagnosed GD, antithyroid drugs for less than 3 months. Isolated PBMC RNA provided the starting material for the TCR library. Assembly of TCR beta libraries relied on iRepertoire HTBI primers together with Arm-PCR of CDR3 regions. TCRdb reprocessed the multiplex PCR reads with MiXCR, giving one entry per CDR3 protein. The sample yields 500,000 or so distinct CDR3 sequences, around 15% seen once. The same sample was also used in a study of T cells in Graves' hyperthyroidism and ophthalmopathy.

Here the sequenced sample was peripheral blood mononuclear cells (PBMCs), taken at new diagnosis, from a patient treated with antithyroid drugs. The receptors derive from a man in his forties with Graves disease.

Only a few counts were recorded for this clonotype. The chain has TRBV4-1 and TRBJ1-5; D unclear. CDR1 is MGHRA and CDR2 is YSYEKL in the germline V gene. V gave up 0 bases and J gave up 0 bases, with 12 bases separating them. The CDR3 is 17 residues long. CDR3 nucleotide sequence: TGCGCCAGCAGCCAAGACTCCTGGGGAACTAGCAATCAGCCCCAGCATTTT. It translates to CASSQDSWGTSNQPQHF.

The chain employs TRBV10-3 and TRBJ1-2; no clear D gene. The CDR3 is 13 residues long. Trimming left V 2 bases short and J 8 bases short, with 12 bases between. Germline V gives CDR1 ENHRY, CDR2 SYGVKD. The CDR3 reads CAISEPTYRGYTF. In DNA, the CDR3 is TGTGCCATCAGTGAGCCGACATACCGCGGCTACACCTTC.

This rearrangement joins TRBV25-1 to TRBJ2-1; 7 bases align to TRBD2. CDR1 is MGHDK and CDR2 is SYGVNS in the germline V gene. The CDR3 has 14 residues. Trimming removed 5 bases from V and 9 bases from J; junction bases left unmatched: 10. CDR3 in DNA: TGTGCCAGCAGTTACGCGACTAGCATCAGTGAGCAGTTCTTC. It codes for CASSYATSISEQFF.

This clonotype was seen only a few times. This chain links TRBV18 with TRBJ2-7; TRBD2 aligns across 8 bases. In germline, CDR1 is KGHSH, CDR2 LQKENI. V shed 6 bases, J shed 0 bases, and the junction held 7 bases outside the gene matches. The CDR3 loop spans 15 amino acids. CDR3 loop: CASSTGTRHSYEQYF. In DNA, the CDR3 is TGTGCCAGCTCTACCGGGACTAGACACTCCTACGAGCAGTACTTC.

The chain joins TRBV4-1 to TRBJ2-7; TRBD2 aligns across 7 bases. The germline V gene has CDR1 MGHRA and CDR2 YSYEKL. The CDR3 has 16 residues. Losses at the gene ends were 1 base for V and 1 base for J; bases not matched to a gene: 7. The CDR3 DNA follows: TGCGCCAGCAGCCAAGCCCCAGCGGGACTATCCTACGAGCAGTACTTC. Translating gives CASSQAPAGLSYEQYF.

This clonotype appeared many times. The rearrangement uses TRBV2 and TRBJ2-1; D is possibly TRBD1 (6 bases). Germline V gene data show CDR1 as SNHLY and CDR2 as FYNNEI. CDR3 length: 14 residues. V gave up 6 bases and J gave up 4 bases, with 13 bases separating them. DNA of the CDR3: TGTGCCAGCAGCCCGGGACACCTATACAATGAGCAGTTCTTC. Amino acids: CASSPGHLYNEQFF.

This clonotype was detected ten times or more. This chain links TRBV6-1 with TRBJ2-1; the match to TRBD1 covers 7 bases. From germline, CDR1 is MNHNS and CDR2 SASEGT. The CDR3 sequence is 13 residues long. The V segment lost 5 bases and the J segment 9 bases; nucleotides outside the gene matches: 7. The CDR3 coding sequence is TGTGCCAGCAGTACAATTCGGGACAGTGAGCAGTTCTTC. It yields the protein CASSTIRDSEQFF.

This clonotype was counted at least ten times. The chain combines TRBV3-1 with TRBJ2-5, with no clear D. CDR1 LGHDT and CDR2 YNNKEL come from the germline V gene (reference sequence). The CDR3 consists of 11 residues. The V and J ends lost 6 bases and 4 bases respectively, with 6 bases between them. The CDR3 loop is CASRQLETQYF. The CDR3 nucleotides read TGTGCCAGCAGGCAGCTAGAGACCCAGTACTTC.

This clonotype was recorded many times. The rearrangement joins TRBV27 to TRBJ2-7; TRBD2 is a possible D gene (5 bases). This CDR3 has 13 residues. V was shortened by 5 bases and J by 5 bases, with 13 bases between the two germline ends. Germline lookup yields CDR1 MNHEY and CDR2 SMNVEV (reference sequence). The CDR3: CASSPGVMDEQYF. CDR3 in DNA: TGTGCCAGCAGTCCCGGGGTCATGGACGAGCAGTACTTC.

This clonotype was found once. The chain has TRBV27 and TRBJ1-1; tentatively, D is TRBD1 (6 bases). CDR1 and CDR2 (germline): MNHEY, SMNVEV (reference sequence). V was clipped by 3 bases and J by 5 bases, with 13 bases between them. The CDR3 length is 14 residues. The CDR3 spells CASSFGGALTEAFF. The CDR3 DNA reads TGTGCCAGCAGTTTCGGGGGGGCGCTTACTGAAGCTTTCTTT.

As for this clonotype: A much more abundant neighbour one base away suggests this may be a read error. The V gene is TRBV5-1, the J gene TRBJ2-1; D not resolved. Germline CDR1 is SGHRS and CDR2 is YFSETQ. The V end lost 4 bases, the J end lost 10 bases, and 15 bases lay between the germline ends. This CDR3 region has 13 residues. The DNA of the CDR3 is TGCGCCAGCAGCATCGGCGCAGCCTACGAGCAGTTCTTC. Protein: CASSIGAAYEQFF.

This clonotype has a count of ten or more. The V and J genes are TRBV20-1 and TRBJ2-1; the D is unclear. This CDR3 has 13 amino acids. V was cut by 5 bases and J by 4 bases, with 12 bases left in between. Germline V gene data show CDR1 as DFQATT and CDR2 as SNEGSKA (reference sequence). The CDR3 here is CSASRADYNEQFF. CDR3 nucleotides: TGCAGTGCTTCCCGGGCGGATTACAATGAGCAGTTCTTC.

In this sample, this clonotype turned up many times. The V gene is TRBV11-2, the J gene TRBJ2-7, with 7 bases aligning to TRBD2. Unmatched junction bases numbered 9, after V lost 4 bases and J lost 6 bases. Germline CDR1 SGHAT, CDR2 FQNNGV. CDR3 length equals 14 residues. This CDR3 reads CASSSVQGGGEQYF. The CDR3 DNA sequence: TGTGCCAGCAGCTCAGTGCAGGGCGGGGGCGAGCAGTACTTC.

Ten or more counts support this clonotype. As DNA, the CDR3 is TGTGCCAGCAGCCGGGAGCCTAGCGGAAGCACAGATACGCAGTATTTT. This encodes CASSREPSGSTDTQYF. V gene TRBV5-8 combines with J gene TRBJ2-3, with 7 nucleotides matching TRBD2. The CDR3 contains 16 residues. V lost 4 bases, J lost 0 bases, and 8 bases stayed unmatched. CDR1 SGHTS and CDR2 YDEGEE come from the germline V gene.

This clonotype was counted many times. The rearrangement uses TRBV18 and TRBJ2-3; weak D call: TRBD2 (6 bases). Germline V CDR1 and CDR2: KGHSH, LQKENI. Trimming took off 2 bases at V and 0 bases at J, with 9 bases between the two ends. This CDR3 comprises 15 residues. CDR3 bases: TGTGCCAGCTCACCAGCGGGATTTAGCACAGATACGCAGTATTTT. Amino acid sequence: CASSPAGFSTDTQYF.

This clonotype was seen repeatedly, ten times or more. The chain recombines TRBV11-2 with TRBJ2-7; no clear D gene. V lost 3 bases to trimming and J lost 4 bases, with 10 bases between them. The CDR3 is 13 residues long. The V gene's germline CDR1 is SGHAT and CDR2 FQNNGV. CDR3 residues: CASSFEFPYEQYF. The CDR3 coding sequence is TGTGCCAGCAGCTTTGAGTTCCCGTACGAGCAGTACTTC.